The 25 T cell receptor beta chains below all came from one sample that was sequenced in a study of T cell responses to AZD1222 COVID-19 vaccine. Sequencing used immunoSEQ multiplex PCR; TCRdb keeps in-frame clones, though not all of them. The top ten clones hold roughly 3.1% of a sample with over 85,000 clones, 94% of them seen once. This specimen consisted of peripheral blood, obtained 28 days after the second AZD1222 dose. These receptors originate from an adult who received the AZD1222 COVID-19 vaccine.

J is TRBJ1-1 and V is TRBV6-6; D not certain. The CDR3 loop spans 15 amino acids. CDR1 and CDR2 (germline): MNHNY, SVGAGI (reference sequence). V lost 0 bases, J lost 0 bases, and 8 bases lay in between. CDR3 loop: CASSYSASMNTEAFF. CDR3 bases: TGTGCCAGCAGTTACTCGGCCAGCATGAACACTGAAGCTTTCTTT.

The V and J genes are TRBV24-1 and TRBJ1-5; 7 nucleotides line up with TRBD1. Germline CDR1 is KGHDR and CDR2 is SFDVKD. This CDR3 is 14 amino acids long. V lost 4 bases, J lost 7 bases, and 6 bases stayed unmatched. CDR3 sequence: CATSEGTEGQPQHF. CDR3 coding DNA: TGTGCCACCAGTGAAGGGACAGAAGGACAGCCCCAGCATTTT.

The chain uses TRBV6-6 and TRBJ1-2; possibly TRBD1 for D (6 bases). The CDR3 consists of 14 residues. The germline V gene has CDR1 MNHNY and CDR2 SVGAGI (reference sequence). Trimming removed 6 bases from V and 4 bases from J, with 15 bases in between. The CDR3 DNA is TGTGCCAGCAGCAGGACAGAGAGCTTCTATGGCTACACCTTC. It encodes CASSRTESFYGYTF.

The chain has TRBV7-9 and TRBJ1-1; no clear D gene. Germline CDR1 is SEHNR and CDR2 is FQNEAQ (reference sequence). Trimming shortened V by 5 bases and J by 1 base, and 8 bases separated the two germline ends. This CDR3 region has 13 residues. CDR3 loop: CASSPVPNTEAFF. The CDR3 DNA follows: TGTGCCAGCAGCCCCGTACCGAACACTGAAGCTTTCTTT.

This chain links TRBV5-8 with TRBJ1-1; weak D call: TRBD1 (6 bases). The V gene lost 2 bases and the J gene lost 1 base, with 12 bases spanning the gap. Germline V gene lookup returns CDR1 SGHTS and CDR2 YDEGEE. This CDR3 region has 15 residues. The CDR3 nucleotides are TGTGCCAGCAGCTTTCCAGGGGAATCGAACACTGAAGCTTTCTTT. It yields the protein CASSFPGESNTEAFF. Full variable domain (rest looked up from reference TRBV5-8 and TRBJ1-1): EAGVTQSPTHLIKTRGQQATLRCSPISGHTSVYWYQQALGLGLQFLLWYDEGEERNRGNFPPRFSGRQFPNYSSELNVNALELEDSALYLCASSFPGESNTEAFFGQGTRLTVV.

This clone was seen a single time. The V and J genes are TRBV6-4 and TRBJ1-4; D call uncertain. The CDR3 has 14 residues. CDR1 is MRHNA and CDR2 is SNTAGT in the germline V gene. The ends were cut back, 2 bases at V and 5 bases at J, with 9 bases in the middle. The DNA for the CDR3 is TGTGCCAGCAGTGACGGAGTCCGAAATGAAAAACTGTTTTTT. Amino acid sequence: CASSDGVRNEKLFF.

The gene calls are TRBV29-1 and TRBJ2-1; D unclear. The V end was cut by 3 bases, the J end by 0 bases, with 9 bases between. The CDR3 length is 14 residues. CDR1 is SQVTM, CDR2 ANQGSEA, per germline. CDR3 region: CSVEPAPSYNEQFF. The CDR3 DNA follows: TGCAGCGTTGAGCCAGCTCCCTCCTACAATGAGCAGTTCTTC.

V is TRBV19 and J is TRBJ1-1; D is undetermined. Trimming left V 6 bases short and J 5 bases short, with 19 bases between. This CDR3 contains 15 residues. Germline lookup yields CDR1 LNHDA and CDR2 SQIVND (reference sequence). The CDR3 region is CASRSQPQALTEAFF. CDR3 nucleotides: TGTGCCAGTAGGTCACAACCCCAGGCCCTGACTGAAGCTTTCTTT.

The chain employs TRBV5-4 and TRBJ2-7; D not resolved. The CDR3 covers 13 residues. The V gene lost 0 bases and the J gene lost 4 bases, with 8 bases spanning the gap. From germline, CDR1 is SGHNT and CDR2 YYREEE (reference sequence). This CDR3 is CASSLAADYEQYF. In nucleotides, the CDR3 is TGTGCCAGCAGCTTGGCCGCAGATTACGAGCAGTACTTC. The full variable domain, completed using reference TRBV5-4 and TRBJ2-7, is ETGVTQSPTHLIKTRGQQVTLRCSSQSGHNTVSWYQQALGQGPQFIFQYYREEENGRGNFPPRFSGLQFPNYSSELNVNALELDDSALYLCASSLAADYEQYFGPGTRLTVT.

This chain joins TRBV11-2 and TRBJ2-5; 8 bases line up with TRBD1. The last part of the DNA fits TRBJ2-7 better; the J call may be wrong. The length of the CDR3 is 15 residues. Germline CDR1 and CDR2: SGHAT and FQNNGV. CDR3 region: CASSLDRNRGYEQYF. CDR3 nucleotides: TGTGCCAGCAGCTTAGATCGAAACAGGGGGTACGAGCAGTACTTC.

This clone was seen only once. The rearrangement uses TRBV19 and TRBJ2-2; 14 bases align to TRBD2. The CDR3 sequence is 18 residues long. Looked up from germline, CDR1 is LNHDA and CDR2 is SQIVND (reference sequence). V lost 3 bases to trimming and J lost 4 bases; unmatched junction nucleotides: 7. In DNA form, the CDR3 reads TGTGCCAGTAGTATTACCGGGACTAGCGGGGGTCGCACCGGGGAGCTGTTTTTT. It encodes CASSITGTSGGRTGELFF.

The chain combines TRBV7-6 with TRBJ1-1; TRBD1 matches at 7 bases. J was trimmed by 3 bases and V by 6 bases; bases with no gene match: 16. CDR1 and CDR2 from the germline V gene are SGHVS and FNYEAQ. This CDR3 region has 17 residues. CDR3 coding DNA: TGTGCCAGCAGACCGGACAGGATCAGAGCCCTCCACACTGAAGCTTTCTTT. Encoded protein: CASRPDRIRALHTEAFF.

This clone was recorded once. The chain has TRBV2 and TRBJ1-5; no definite D call. CDR1 is SNHLY and CDR2 is FYNNEI in the germline V gene. The V end was cut by 11 bases, the J end by 0 bases, with 11 bases between. The CDR3 spans 13 residues. The DNA of the CDR3 is TGTGCCTCAGTTGTGGGTAGCAATCAGCCCCAGCATTTT. This codes for CASVVGSNQPQHF.

This clone was seen only once. The chain joins TRBV27 to TRBJ1-5, with D possibly being TRBD1 (5 bases). Germline V gene data show CDR1 as MNHEY and CDR2 as SMNVEV (reference sequence). The CDR3 totals 15 residues. V was clipped by 5 bases and J by 6 bases, with 17 bases between them. The CDR3 DNA reads as TGTGCCAGCAGTCCGCGCCCAGGGTTTCTTCAGCCCCAGCATTTT. This gives the protein CASSPRPGFLQPQHF.

The gene calls are TRBV19 and TRBJ1-5; TRBD1 is a possible D gene (6 bases). Germline CDR1 reads LNHDA; CDR2 reads SQIVND (reference sequence). Trimming stripped 9 bases from V and 0 bases from J, with 15 bases between. This CDR3 contains 15 residues. CDR3 sequence: CASKRKGDSNQPQHF. CDR3 in DNA: TGTGCCAGCAAAAGGAAGGGGGATAGCAATCAGCCCCAGCATTTT.

The rearrangement joins TRBV5-4 to TRBJ2-2; 12 bases fit TRBD2. This CDR3 region has 17 residues. Germline assignment: CDR1 SGHNT and CDR2 YYREEE (reference sequence). The ends lost 4 bases at V and 7 bases at J; junction bases unmatched: 11. CDR3 residues: CASSPGLAGREGGELFF. The DNA for the CDR3 is TGTGCCAGCAGCCCCGGACTAGCGGGACGCGAGGGCGGGGAGCTGTTTTTT.

The chain couples TRBV5-1 to TRBJ1-3; the D gene is possibly TRBD1 (6 bases). CDR1 is SGHRS and CDR2 is YFSETQ in the germline V gene. This CDR3 comprises 17 residues. V lost 4 bases and J lost 0, with 17 bases in between. The CDR3 reads CASSRGDVFSSGNTIYF. In DNA, the CDR3 is TGCGCCAGCAGCAGGGGGGACGTTTTTTCCTCTGGAAACACCATATATTTT. Using reference TRBV5-1 and TRBJ1-3 for the parts outside the CDR3, the full variable domain is KAGVTQTPRYLIKTRGQQVTLSCSPISGHRSVSWYQQTPGQGLQFLFEYFSETQRNKGNFPGRFSGRQFSNSRSEMNVSTLELGDSALYLCASSRGDVFSSGNTIYFGEGSWLTVV.

The V call is TRBV6-5, the J call TRBJ2-1; TRBD2 matches at 13 bases. Germline values: CDR1 MNHEY, CDR2 SVGAGI. There are 14 residues in the CDR3. V lost 6 bases and J lost 6; bases outside the gene matches: 2. The CDR3 here is CASSRLAGGNEQFF. The CDR3 DNA sequence: TGTGCCAGCAGCAGACTAGCGGGAGGCAATGAGCAGTTCTTC.

V and J are TRBV5-4 and TRBJ2-1, with D unresolved. CDR1 SGHNT and CDR2 YYREEE come from the germline V gene (reference sequence). This CDR3 comprises 15 residues. V shed 4 bases and J shed 0 bases, with 11 bases lying between them. CDR3 sequence reads: CASSPTPSSYNEQFF. DNA of the CDR3: TGTGCCAGCAGCCCCACCCCTAGCTCCTACAATGAGCAGTTCTTC.

The chain employs TRBV6-6 and TRBJ1-6; D is uncertain. This CDR3 has 12 residues. The germline V and J ends were trimmed by 0 bases and 10 bases, with 4 bases remaining between them. Germline CDR1 is MNHNY and CDR2 is SVGAGI (reference sequence). CDR3 sequence: CASSYSGSPLHF. DNA for the CDR3: TGTGCCAGCAGTTACTCTGGGTCACCCCTCCACTTT.

This rearrangement joins TRBV5-1 to TRBJ1-2; 8 nucleotides align to TRBD1. The CDR3 is 16 amino acids. Germline CDR1 reads SGHRS; CDR2 reads YFSETQ. V shed 6 bases and J 1 base; nucleotides not matched to a gene: 11. CDR3 coding DNA: TGCGCCAGCACCCTGACAGAACAGGGGGATAACTATGGCTACACCTTC. The encoded protein is CASTLTEQGDNYGYTF.

The chain couples TRBV7-2 to TRBJ1-2; D is uncertain. The CDR3 is 14 amino acids. Germline loops: CDR1 SGHTA, CDR2 FQGNSA. The V end was cut by 1 base, the J end by 7 bases, with 13 bases between. CDR3 region: CASSLVGSVSGYTF. The CDR3 DNA is TGTGCCAGCAGCTTAGTCGGGTCAGTAAGTGGCTACACCTTC. Filled out from reference TRBV7-2 and TRBJ1-2, the complete variable domain reads GAGVSQSPSNKVTEKGKDVELRCDPISGHTALYWYRQSLGQGLEFLIYFQGNSAPDKSGLPSDRFSAERTGGSVSTLTIQRTQQEDSAVYLCASSLVGSVSGYTFGSGTRLTVV.

Details on this clone: The same CDR3 can be traced to other DNA sequences in this sample. The V gene is TRBV19, the J gene TRBJ1-3, with D unclear. Germline lookup yields CDR1 LNHDA and CDR2 SQIVND (reference sequence). With 4 bases removed from V and 4 bases from J, the gap between germline ends came to 8 bases. The CDR3 is 13 amino acids. The CDR3 reads CASSRGQGNTIYF. As DNA, the CDR3 is TGTGCCAGTAGTAGGGGTCAAGGAAACACCATATATTTT.

The genes are TRBV2 and TRBJ1-1, with D tentatively TRBD1 (5 bases). The CDR3 is 16 residues long. Between the trimmed V and J ends, which lost 5 bases and 2 bases, there was a span of 18 bases. Per the germline V gene, CDR1 is SNHLY and CDR2 is FYNNEI. The CDR3 sequence: CASSPILYRLNTEAFF. CDR3 DNA sequence: TGTGCCAGCAGTCCTATCTTATACAGGCTAAACACTGAAGCTTTCTTT.

The chain has TRBV11-2 and TRBJ2-7; D is ambiguous. Germline CDR1 and CDR2: SGHAT and FQNNGV. V lost 0 bases and J 3 bases, leaving 3 bases between the germline ends. The CDR3 covers 12 residues. CDR3 loop: CASSLDFYEQYF. In DNA, the CDR3 is TGTGCCAGCAGCTTAGATTTCTACGAGCAGTACTTC.